This T cell receptor (beta chain) was recorded in a study of T cells in Graves' hyperthyroidism and ophthalmopathy. Points from the study as a whole: A model built on 13 V-J features separated ophthalmopathy from stable hyperthyroidism. Most thyroid clonotypes that were expanded above 0.001 also turned up in blood. The model identified upcoming ophthalmopathy a median approximately 6.4 months ahead of onset.

This clonotype was counted many times. The target antigen is unknown. It was 10 ml of fresh peripheral blood that supplied the PBMCs. V lost 9 bases, J lost 10 bases, and 9 bases stayed unmatched. The V gene's germline CDR1 is SNHLY and CDR2 FYNNEI. The CDR3 totals 15 residues. RNA transcripts served as the template for amplifying TCR beta CDR3 regions. When the TCR CDR3 underwent first-round RT-PCR, the HTBI primer set was used. MiXCR, applied by TCRdb to the multiplex PCR reads, yields one record per CDR3 protein. In the table there are roughly 740,000 distinct CDR3 sequences, roughly 17% of which are singletons.

The chain uses TRBV2 and TRBJ2-1, with 16 bases that match TRBD2. The origin of this receptor is a man aged 18 to 30 with Graves' hyperthyroidism. Sample: blood. The CDR3 loop is CASAPGLAGGGEQFF. The CDR3 region has the DNA TGTGCCAGTGCTCCGGGACTAGCGGGAGGGGGGGAGCAGTTCTTC.